These 30 T cell receptor beta chains were sequenced from one sample in a study of T cell responses to AZD1222 COVID-19 vaccine. Profiling relied on immunoSEQ multiplex PCR, and the TCRdb table lists in-frame clones only, not all of them. Here the sample spans 50,000 to 65,000 clones, 81% being singletons. This sample comprised peripheral blood, obtained 28 days after the second AZD1222 dose. All receptors come from an adult who received the AZD1222 COVID-19 vaccine.

V is TRBV6-5 and J is TRBJ2-7; 7 bases align to TRBD1. CDR1 is MNHEY and CDR2 is SVGAGI in the germline V gene. V shed 11 bases, J shed 3 bases, and the junction held 7 bases outside the gene matches. This CDR3 has 12 residues. This chain's CDR3 is CAVLGTDYEQYF. Written as DNA, the CDR3 is TGTGCCGTTCTGGGGACAGACTACGAGCAGTACTTC.

The chain combines TRBV9 with TRBJ2-1; 8 bases are a match to TRBD1. CDR1 and CDR2 (germline): SGDLS, YYNGEE. V lost 3 bases and J lost 8; bases outside the gene matches: 7. CDR3 length: 14 amino acids. CDR3 loop: CASSAAGGAYEQFF. Written as DNA, the CDR3 is TGTGCCAGCAGCGCCGCAGGGGGCGCGTATGAGCAGTTCTTC.

This chain joins TRBV4-3 and TRBJ2-1, with D tentatively TRBD1 (5 bases). This CDR3 has 15 amino acids. The germline gives CDR1 LGHNA, CDR2 YSLEER. Trimming removed 1 base from V and 7 bases from J, with 14 bases in between. In DNA, the CDR3 is TGCGCCAGCAGCCAAGGGGGCGGTTTTAGGAATGAGCAGTTCTTC. Translated: CASSQGGGFRNEQFF.

The chain carries TRBV6-5 and TRBJ1-1, with D tentatively TRBD1 (6 bases). The CDR3 runs 15 residues. Between the trimmed V and J ends, which lost 2 bases and 3 bases, there was a span of 13 bases. Germline V gene lookup returns CDR1 MNHEY and CDR2 SVGAGI. CDR3 bases: TGTGCCAGCAGTTACAATAGGGGGAAGGACACTGAAGCTTTCTTT. It translates to CASSYNRGKDTEAFF.

The count of this clone is one. The genes are TRBV18 and TRBJ2-7; 7 bases agree with TRBD1. CDR1 is KGHSH and CDR2 is LQKENI in the germline V gene. After removal of 4 bases from V and 3 bases from J, the junction contained 9 bases not matched to a gene. This CDR3 spans 15 amino acids. The CDR3 nucleotides read TGTGCCAGCTCACTAGGTCGAGGGGGCGACTACGAGCAGTACTTC. Translation gives CASSLGRGGDYEQYF. Full variable domain (remainder filled in from reference TRBV18 and TRBJ2-7): NAGVMQNPRHLVRRRGQEARLRCSPMKGHSHVYWYRQLPEEGLKFMVYLQKENIIDESGMPKERFSAEFPKEGPSILRIQQVVRGDSAAYFCASSLGRGGDYEQYFGPGTRLTVT.

The CDR3 DNA sequence: TGTGCCAGCAGCTTACAGGGATTTGGTGGCTACACCTTC. Encoded protein: CASSLQGFGGYTF. The chain joins TRBV7-6 to TRBJ1-2; TRBD1 is a possible D gene (5 bases). This CDR3 has 13 residues. The V gene lost 2 bases and the J gene lost 7 bases, with 11 bases spanning the gap. Per the germline V gene, CDR1 is SGHVS and CDR2 is FNYEAQ.

V and J are TRBV6-2 or TRBV6-3 and TRBJ1-5; 8 positions match TRBD1. Germline CDR1 and CDR2: MNHEY and SVGEGT. The CDR3 covers 18 residues. The V segment lost 1 base and the J segment 0 bases; nucleotides outside the gene matches: 8. CDR3 sequence reads: CASSYFQGASHSNQPQHF. The CDR3 bases are TGTGCCAGCAGTTACTTCCAGGGGGCGAGCCATAGCAATCAGCCCCAGCATTTT.

The CDR3 nucleotides read TGTGCCAGCAGTTTAGCGATTTGGGGTCCAGAGACCCAGTACTTC. Its translation is CASSLAIWGPETQYF. The V call is TRBV28, the J call TRBJ2-5; the D is unclear. The CDR3 extends over 15 amino acids. Germline loops: CDR1 MDHEN, CDR2 SYDVKM. V was trimmed by 2 bases and J by 4 bases, leaving 14 bases between them. Complete variable domain (other parts from reference TRBV28 and TRBJ2-5): DVKVTQSSRYLVKRTGEKVFLECVQDMDHENMFWYRQDPGLGLRLIYFSYDVKMKEKGDIPEGYSVSREKKERFSLILESASTNQTSMYLCASSLAIWGPETQYFGPGTRLLVL.

J is TRBJ2-2 and V is TRBV30, with a weak D call TRBD1 (6 bases). Germline V gives CDR1 GTSNPN, CDR2 SVGIG (reference sequence). The length of the CDR3 is 15 residues. Trimming shortened V by 2 bases and J by 3 bases, and 13 bases separated the two germline ends. This CDR3 reads CAWSWGLGYTGELFF. In DNA form, the CDR3 reads TGTGCCTGGAGTTGGGGGCTGGGGTACACCGGGGAGCTGTTTTTT.

The chain combines TRBV7-9 with TRBJ1-5, with TRBD1 identical over 10 bases. With V trimmed by 4 bases and J by 7 bases, 10 bases remained unmatched. Germline V CDR1 and CDR2: SEHNR, FQNEAQ (reference sequence). The CDR3 is 16 residues long. Here the CDR3 reads CASSSSGTGENQPQHF. The DNA for the CDR3 is TGTGCCAGCAGCTCCTCCGGGACAGGGGAAAACCAGCCCCAGCATTTT.

The gene calls are TRBV19 and TRBJ1-1; a possible D gene is TRBD1 (6 bases). Trimming took 6 bases from V and 4 from J, leaving 21 bases between them. Germline CDR1 and CDR2: LNHDA and SQIVND (reference sequence). The CDR3 is 16 residues long. The CDR3 reads CASSKAGVTGSTEAFF. The CDR3 coding sequence is TGTGCCAGTAGCAAGGCGGGGGTTACAGGGAGCACTGAAGCTTTCTTT.

The genes are TRBV5-1 and TRBJ1-5; D unclear. This CDR3 is 14 amino acids long. The ends were cut back, 0 bases at V and 4 bases at J, with 8 bases in the middle. CDR1 is SGHRS and CDR2 is YFSETQ in the germline V gene. In DNA form, the CDR3 reads TGCGCCAGCAGCTTGGACGCGGGAAATCAGCCCCAGCATTTT. Its protein product is CASSLDAGNQPQHF.

The rearrangement uses TRBV5-4 and TRBJ1-1, with D unresolved. Trimming removed 6 bases from V and 1 base from J, with 13 bases in between. Per the germline V gene, CDR1 is SGHNT and CDR2 is YYREEE (reference sequence). The CDR3 spans 14 residues. The CDR3 sequence: CASTRAQQNTEAFF. The CDR3 coding sequence is TGTGCCAGCACCCGGGCTCAACAGAACACTGAAGCTTTCTTT.

The V call is TRBV5-4, the J call TRBJ2-1; unclear D gene. Germline V gives CDR1 SGHNT, CDR2 YYREEE (reference sequence). This CDR3 has 13 residues. Deletions cut 0 bases from V and 5 bases from J, with 6 bases between. CDR3 region: CASSLVDDNEQFF. CDR3 DNA: TGTGCCAGCAGCTTGGTTGATGACAATGAGCAGTTCTTC.

This chain connects TRBV6-2 or TRBV6-3 to TRBJ2-7; D perhaps matches TRBD1 (5 bases). Germline V gene data show CDR1 as MNHEY and CDR2 as SVGEGT. This CDR3 is built from 15 residues. V lost 0 bases to trimming and J lost 2 bases, with 11 bases between them. Here the CDR3 DNA reads TGTGCCAGCAGTTACTCACAGGTCCTTGCCTACGAGCAGTACTTC. Its translation is CASSYSQVLAYEQYF.

The CDR3 loop is CASSQDHGAPLFF. CDR3 in DNA: TGCGCCAGCAGCCAAGACCACGGGGCCCCGCTGTTTTTT. J is TRBJ1-4 and V is TRBV4-3, with a possible D match to TRBD1 (5 bases). In germline, CDR1 is LGHNA, CDR2 YSLEER. This CDR3 spans 13 amino acids. Trimming removed 0 bases from V and 14 bases from J, with 13 bases in between.

This chain links TRBV19 with TRBJ2-1, with D hard to call. Trimming took off 8 bases at V and 10 bases at J, with 18 bases between the two ends. The germline CDR1 and CDR2 sequences are LNHDA and SQIVND (reference sequence). The CDR3 extends over 13 amino acids. CDR3 DNA: TGTGCCAGTGGGCAGACTTTTGTTACGGAGCAGTTCTTC. It specifies CASGQTFVTEQFF.

The chain recombines TRBV28 with TRBJ1-5; 11 bases fit TRBD1. The CDR3 is 18 residues long. Per the germline V gene, CDR1 is MDHEN and CDR2 is SYDVKM. V gave up 6 bases and J gave up 0 bases; unmatched junction bases: 10. In DNA form, the CDR3 reads TGTGCCAGCAGGTCCGGGACAGGGGGATGGCCTAGCAATCAGCCCCAGCATTTT. Protein: CASRSGTGGWPSNQPQHF.

The V and J genes are TRBV6-1 and TRBJ1-2; D ambiguous. V was pared by 1 base and J by 2 bases, with 5 bases between. Germline V gene data show CDR1 as MNHNS and CDR2 as SASEGT. The CDR3 runs 13 residues. The DNA of the CDR3 is TGTGCCAGCAGTGAAGTGAAAAACTATGGCTACACCTTC. Translated: CASSEVKNYGYTF.

The genes are TRBV11-3 and TRBJ2-3; 10 positions match TRBD2. V was clipped by 0 bases and J by 5 bases; unmatched bases: 14. The germline V gene encodes CDR1 SGHNT and CDR2 YENEEA. CDR3 length: 19 residues. This chain's CDR3 is CASSLDRLAGEGWGDTQYF. The CDR3 DNA is TGTGCCAGCAGCTTAGATAGGCTAGCGGGAGAGGGTTGGGGAGATACGCAGTATTTT. Variable domain in full (rest from reference TRBV11-3 and TRBJ2-3): EAGVVQSPRYKIIEKKQPVAFWCNPISGHNTLYWYLQNLGQGPELLIRYENEEAVDDSQLPKDRFSAERLKGVDSTLKIQPAELGDSAVYLCASSLDRLAGEGWGDTQYFGPGTRLTVL.

V is TRBV28 and J is TRBJ2-7; TRBD2 matches 12 bases. Germline assignment: CDR1 MDHEN and CDR2 SYDVKM. CDR3 length: 17 residues. J gave up 6 bases and V 5 bases, and 14 bases lay outside the gene matches. CDR3 sequence: CASSPPRLAGESGEQYF. As DNA, the CDR3 is TGTGCCAGCAGTCCCCCCCGACTAGCGGGAGAATCTGGCGAGCAGTACTTC. Combining the CDR3 with reference TRBV28 and TRBJ2-7 gives the whole variable domain DVKVTQSSRYLVKRTGEKVFLECVQDMDHENMFWYRQDPGLGLRLIYFSYDVKMKEKGDIPEGYSVSREKKERFSLILESASTNQTSMYLCASSPPRLAGESGEQYFGPGTRLTVT.

This clone was counted a few times. The chain combines TRBV28 with TRBJ2-1; D remains unclear. The CDR3 is 13 amino acids. Germline lookup yields CDR1 MDHEN and CDR2 SYDVKM. V was pared by 5 bases and J by 10 bases, with 15 bases between. CDR3 nucleotide sequence: TGTGCCAGCAGTCCTCCGGACCCTCGCGAGCAGTTCTTC. Translated: CASSPPDPREQFF.

The rearrangement joins TRBV7-2 to TRBJ2-1; the D gene is possibly TRBD2 (5 bases). The germline gives CDR1 SGHTA, CDR2 FQGNSA. V was pared by 1 base and J by 9 bases, with 10 bases between. This CDR3 has 13 amino acids. CDR3 sequence (DNA): TGTGCCAGCAGCTTAGTTGACGGGATTGAGCAGTTCTTC. Translating gives CASSLVDGIEQFF.

The rearrangement links TRBV6-6 to TRBJ2-7, with 8 bases identical to TRBD2. Germline CDR1 reads MNHNY; CDR2 reads SVGAGI (reference sequence). Germline trimming cut 6 bases from V and 3 bases from J; bases unmatched to any gene: 10. CDR3 length: 15 residues. The CDR3 here is CASSSGAGDYYEQYF. The CDR3 DNA sequence: TGTGCCAGCAGCTCAGGAGCGGGAGATTACTACGAGCAGTACTTC.

The chain uses TRBV28 and TRBJ1-2, with D perhaps TRBD1 (6 bases). Germline lookup yields CDR1 MDHEN and CDR2 SYDVKM. This CDR3 region has 14 residues. Trimming stripped 7 bases from V and 8 bases from J, with 20 bases between. CDR3 sequence reads: CASTVSARGLGYTF. The DNA of the CDR3 is TGTGCCAGCACCGTATCCGCCAGGGGACTAGGCTACACCTTC.

This clone has only a few counts. This chain links TRBV18 with TRBJ2-7; D unresolved. CDR3 length equals 12 residues. Looked up from germline, CDR1 is KGHSH and CDR2 is LQKENI. Trimming took 2 bases from V and 1 from J, leaving 3 bases between them. DNA for the CDR3: TGTGCCAGCTCACCATCGTCCTACGAGCAGTACTTC. Its protein is CASSPSSYEQYF.

The CDR3 DNA reads as TGTGCCAGCAGTTTTCCCGGGACTAGCGGAAGTACTCCCTACAATGAGCAGTTCTTC. Amino acids: CASSFPGTSGSTPYNEQFF. The genes are TRBV6-9 and TRBJ2-1, with 11 bases identical to TRBD2. J gave up 2 bases and V 4 bases, and 13 bases lay outside the gene matches. The CDR3 has 19 amino acids. Germline V gene lookup returns CDR1 MNHGY and CDR2 SVAAGI.

The rearrangement links TRBV19 to TRBJ1-2, with 7 bases identical to TRBD1. This CDR3 region has 15 residues. Germline trimming cut 4 bases from V and 0 bases from J; bases unmatched to any gene: 5. The germline V gene has CDR1 LNHDA and CDR2 SQIVND (reference sequence). The CDR3 here is CASSNGQATNYGYTF. The CDR3 region has the DNA TGTGCCAGTAGTAATGGACAGGCGACTAACTATGGCTACACCTTC.

The V call is TRBV6-2 or TRBV6-3, the J call TRBJ2-4, with TRBD1 as a possible D gene (6 bases). The germline V gene has CDR1 MNHEY and CDR2 SVGEGT. V dropped 2 bases and J dropped 0 bases, with 17 bases sitting between them. The CDR3 has 18 residues. CDR3 amino acids: CASSYGRPDSLAKNIQYF. Here the CDR3 DNA reads TGTGCCAGCAGTTACGGGCGGCCGGACAGTCTAGCCAAAAACATTCAGTACTTC.

The CDR3 loop is CASSPSGETQYF. The CDR3, as DNA: TGCGCCAGCAGCCCCTCCGGAGAGACCCAGTACTTC. The chain combines TRBV4-1 with TRBJ2-5, with D unclear. V dropped 4 bases and J dropped 4 bases, with 7 bases sitting between them. Germline assignment: CDR1 MGHRA and CDR2 YSYEKL. The CDR3 runs to 12 residues.